These T cell receptor beta chains were read from a single sample in a study of blood T cell repertoires in COVID-19. The method was immunoSEQ multiplex PCR; TCRdb's version includes in-frame clones alone and lacks a portion of them. The data show 300,000 or so clones, roughly 87% seen once. The specimen sequenced was PBMCs or T cells enriched from blood (not recorded which). The receptor set was obtained from a woman aged 25 to 39 who had recovered from COVID-19. Each CDR3 is given with its conserved first and last residue. Fields, in order: clone size, V gene, D gene, J gene, CDR3 DNA, CDR3 protein. The D gene is left open where the match is weak. Clone size is shown for a subset of rows, as once, few, many or a class of expanded clone.

-	TRBV7-9	-	TRBJ2-2	TGTGCCAGCAGCTTAGCAGTCGGCGGGCCGATGACCGGGGAGCTGTTTTTT	CASSLAVGGPMTGELFF
-	TRBV19	TRBD1	TRBJ2-5	TGTGCCAGTTCCGGGACAGGGGGTCCCCAAGAGACCCAGTACTTC	CASSGTGGPQETQYF
-	TRBV5-1	TRBD1	TRBJ1-2	TGCGCCAGCTTCCCAGAACAGGGGAGGAACTATGGCTACACCTTC	CASFPEQGRNYGYTF
-	TRBV6-2/TRBV6-3	-	TRBJ1-2	TGTGCCAGCAGTTTAAAGCTTGCAACCTATGGCTACACCTTC	CASSLKLATYGYTF
once	TRBV18	-	TRBJ2-7	TGTGCCAGCTCACCTGACAGAATTTACGAGCAGTACTTC	CASSPDRIYEQYF
-	TRBV2	TRBD1	TRBJ1-5	TGTGCCAGCAGGAGGGACAGGGCAGGGCAGCCCCAGCATTTT	CASRRDRAGQPQHF
-	TRBV3-1/TRBV3-2	-	TRBJ1-6	TGTGCCAGCAGCCAAAGTGGGGGCGATTCACCCCTCCACTTT	CASSQSGGDSPLHF
-	TRBV9	TRBD2	TRBJ2-2	TGTGCCAGCAGTATTAGCGGGGGGGCGAACACCGGGGAGCTGTTTTTT	CASSISGGANTGELFF
-	TRBV3-1/TRBV3-2	-	TRBJ1-1	TGTGCCAGCAGCCAAGATTGGCAGGGACAAACTGAAGCTTTCTTT	CASSQDWQGQTEAFF
-	TRBV3-1/TRBV3-2	TRBD1	TRBJ1-5	TGTGCCAGCAGCCTAGGGACAGGGGGCTATCAGCCCCAGCATTTT	CASSLGTGGYQPQHF
-	TRBV2	TRBD1	TRBJ2-2	TGTGCCAGCAGCCTAAGGACAGGGGCGAACACCGGGGAGCTGTTTTTT	CASSLRTGANTGELFF
-	TRBV5-1	TRBD1	TRBJ1-2	TGCGCCAGCAGCCTAGGACAGGGGGCGCGAGGCTACACCTTC	CASSLGQGARGYTF
-	TRBV4-1	-	TRBJ1-6	TGCGCCAGCAGCCAAGATGCAGGGATTGGTTCACCCCTCCACTTT	CASSQDAGIGSPLHF
-	TRBV19	-	TRBJ2-7	TGTGCCAGTAGTATCGGACAGGCGGGGTACGAGCAGTACTTC	CASSIGQAGYEQYF
-	TRBV4-3	TRBD1	TRBJ1-2	TGCGCCAGCAGCCAAGAAGAGGGGGCCTATGGCTACACCTTC	CASSQEEGAYGYTF
-	TRBV7-9	-	TRBJ1-5	TGTGCCAGCAGCCCAGGGATGGAGGGTCAGCCCCAGCATTTT	CASSPGMEGQPQHF
-	TRBV2	-	TRBJ2-7	TGTGCCAGCATTTGGGGGCCTAACTCCTACGAGCAGTACTTC	CASIWGPNSYEQYF
-	TRBV4-3	TRBD2	TRBJ2-5	TGCGCCAGCAGCCAAAGTACGACTAGCGGGGGGAAACAAGAGACCCAGTACTTC	CASSQSTTSGGKQETQYF
-	TRBV29-1	-	TRBJ1-4	TGCAGCGTTGATAAATTACAGAATAATGAAAAACTGTTTTTT	CSVDKLQNNEKLFF
once	TRBV2	TRBD1	TRBJ1-5	TGTGCCAGCTCAGGGGGCGCGGGCAATCAGCCCCAGCATTTT	CASSGGAGNQPQHF
-	TRBV19	-	TRBJ1-2	TGTGCCAGTAGTATGCGGGGGACCTACGGCTACACCTTC	CASSMRGTYGYTF
once	TRBV19	-	TRBJ2-6	TGTGCCAGTAGTATAGGTTCAGGGAAGGGGCGTTGGGACTCTGGGGCCAACGTCCTGACTTTC	CASSIGSGKGRWDSGANVLTF
-	TRBV5-1	-	TRBJ1-1	TGCGCCAGCAGCTTGTTCGGTCTCAGGGTTGGGAACACTGAAGCTTTCTTT	CASSLFGLRVGNTEAFF
-	TRBV12-5	-	TRBJ2-2	TGTGCTAGTGCCCGGTTGTCCGGGAACACCGGGGAGCTGTTTTTT	CASARLSGNTGELFF
few	TRBV10-3	TRBD1	TRBJ2-7	TGTGCCATCAGTAATGGCCGGGACAGGGGAGCCTACGAGCAGTACTTC	CAISNGRDRGAYEQYF
-	TRBV29-1	TRBD2	TRBJ2-5	TGCAGCGCCCCCGGGACTAGCGGGGGGGCGGTCGAGACCCAGTACTTC	CSAPGTSGGAVETQYF
-	TRBV15	TRBD1	TRBJ1-2	TGTGCCACCAGCAGAGGAGGGACAGGGGGTGATGGCTACACCTTC	CATSRGGTGGDGYTF
-	TRBV6-5	TRBD2	TRBJ2-5	TGTGCCAGCAGTTACCAGCGGGGGGGCTCGGAGACCCAGTACTTC	CASSYQRGGSETQYF
-	TRBV18	TRBD1	TRBJ1-3	TGTGCCAGCTCAGGGGACAGCCCCACCACTGGAAACACCATATATTTT	CASSGDSPTTGNTIYF
-	TRBV15	TRBD1	TRBJ1-4	TGTGCCACCAGCAGAGACGGGGGACAGGGGAGAAGAAATGAAAAACTGTTTTTT	CATSRDGGQGRRNEKLFF
-	TRBV28	TRBD1	TRBJ1-2	TGTGCCAGCAGTTTAGGGGACAGGATCTATGGCTACACCTTC	CASSLGDRIYGYTF
-	TRBV11-2	TRBD1	TRBJ1-4	TGTGCCAGCAGCTTACTTTCCCGGACAGGAGGGGAACTGTTTTTT	CASSLLSRTGGELFF
few	TRBV19	-	TRBJ1-1	TGTGCCAGTAGTATATTGGGGGGAACTGAAGCTTTCTTT	CASSILGGTEAFF
-	TRBV4-1	TRBD1	TRBJ1-2	TGCGCCAGCAGCGGACAGGGGAGAGGCTACACCTTC	CASSGQGRGYTF
-	TRBV4-1	TRBD1	TRBJ2-7	TGCGCCAGCAGTCGCTCCTGGGGGGGACAGGGTGACCACGAGCAGTACTTC	CASSRSWGGQGDHEQYF
-	TRBV18	TRBD1	TRBJ1-4	TGTGCCAGCTCTAGGGACAGGGTAACAACTAATGAAAAACTGTTTTTT	CASSRDRVTTNEKLFF
-	TRBV24-1	TRBD1	TRBJ1-1	TGTGCCACCAGTGGCAGGGGGGCCTTAGGCACTGAAGCTTTCTTT	CATSGRGALGTEAFF
-	TRBV28	-	TRBJ1-2	TGTGCCAGCAGTTTAGGGCAGGGGACCTATGGCTACACCTTC	CASSLGQGTYGYTF
-	TRBV19	TRBD2	TRBJ2-5	TGTGCCAGTAGTATAGTGGCTAGCGGGGGGCAAGAGACCCAGTACTTC	CASSIVASGGQETQYF
-	TRBV5-4	-	TRBJ2-5	TGTGCCAGCAGCGGAGGGACCGGAGGGGCCCCAAAGCAAGAGACCCAGTACTTC	CASSGGTGGAPKQETQYF
-	TRBV3-1/TRBV3-2	TRBD1	TRBJ2-1	TGTGCCAGCAGCCAACAAGCCGGGACAGGGGTCAACAATGAGCAGTTCTTC	CASSQQAGTGVNNEQFF
once	TRBV27	-	TRBJ1-2	TGTGCCAGCAGTCCAAGACAGGCCCCCTCAGCTAACTATGGCTACACCTTC	CASSPRQAPSANYGYTF
-	TRBV7-2	TRBD1	TRBJ1-3	TGTGCCAGCAGCCCCGACAGGGTGAACACCATATATTTT	CASSPDRVNTIYF
-	TRBV18	TRBD1	TRBJ1-1	TGTGCCAGCTCACCCTCGCTGGACAGGATGTCATCAGAAGCTTTCTTT	CASSPSLDRMSSEAFF
-	TRBV10-2	TRBD1	TRBJ2-1	TGCGCCAGCAGTGAGTCGGGAGCAGGGGGCCGGAATGAGCAGTTCTTC	CASSESGAGGRNEQFF
-	TRBV10-3	-	TRBJ2-7	TGTGCCATCAGTGAGCTGCGCTACGAGCAGTACTTC	CAISELRYEQYF
few	TRBV19	-	TRBJ2-1	TGTGCCAGTACCCTGGACAGAAGCTCCTACAATGAGCAGTTCTTC	CASTLDRSSYNEQFF
-	TRBV5-1	TRBD1	TRBJ2-1	TGCGCCAGCAGCTTGGGACAGGGGGCCTACAATGAGCAGTTCTTC	CASSLGQGAYNEQFF
-	TRBV28	TRBD1	TRBJ1-2	TGTGCCAGCAGTCCCGGGACAGGGACCTATGGCTACACCTTC	CASSPGTGTYGYTF
-	TRBV6-5	-	TRBJ1-2	TGTGCCAGCAGTTACTCCGGGACTAACTATGGCTACACCTTC	CASSYSGTNYGYTF